The clone carrying this T cell receptor (beta chain) has only a few counts. The table came from immunoSEQ multiplex PCR; TCRdb's copy has only in-frame clones and leaves some out. The sample holds some 1 million clones; about three quarters are singletons and the top ten take roughly 1.4%. This sample stems from a study of shared clonotypes between healthy human individuals. Germline CDR1 SGHRS, CDR2 YFSETQ. The CDR3 runs to 14 residues. J lost 8 bases, V lost 4 bases, and 11 bases had no gene match. The chain employs TRBV5-1 and TRBJ1-2; 7 bases are a match to TRBD1. The TCR comes from a man aged 18 to 35 in good health. The sequenced sample was memory CD4+ T cells sorted from blood. Regarding subset: CD45RA-negative fraction. CDR3 region: CASSPAGDSWGYTF. The CDR3, as DNA: TGCGCCAGCAGCCCGGCGGGGGACAGCTGGGGCTACACCTTC.